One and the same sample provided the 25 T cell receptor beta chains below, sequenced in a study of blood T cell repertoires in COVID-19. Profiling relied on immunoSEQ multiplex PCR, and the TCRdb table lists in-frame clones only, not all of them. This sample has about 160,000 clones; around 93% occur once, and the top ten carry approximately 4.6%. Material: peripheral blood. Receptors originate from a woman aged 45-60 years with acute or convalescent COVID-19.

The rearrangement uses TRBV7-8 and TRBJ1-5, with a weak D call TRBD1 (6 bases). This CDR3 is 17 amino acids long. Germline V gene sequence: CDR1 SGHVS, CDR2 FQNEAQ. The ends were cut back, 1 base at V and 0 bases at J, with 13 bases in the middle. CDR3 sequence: CASSLVEGEYSNQPQHF. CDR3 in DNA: TGTGCCAGCAGCTTAGTCGAGGGGGAATATAGCAATCAGCCCCAGCATTTT.

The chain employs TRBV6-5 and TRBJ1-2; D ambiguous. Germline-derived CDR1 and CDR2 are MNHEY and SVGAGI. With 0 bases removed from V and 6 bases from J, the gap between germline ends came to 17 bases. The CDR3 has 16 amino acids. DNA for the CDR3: TGTGCCAGCAGTTACTCGACGGTGAGGATCGCGGATGGCTACACCTTC. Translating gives CASSYSTVRIADGYTF.

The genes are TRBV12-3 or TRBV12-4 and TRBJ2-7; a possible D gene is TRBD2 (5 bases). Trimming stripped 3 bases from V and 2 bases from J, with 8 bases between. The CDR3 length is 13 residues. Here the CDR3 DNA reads TGTGCCAGCAGTTTCGGGGTGACCTACGAGCAGTACTTC. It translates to CASSFGVTYEQYF.

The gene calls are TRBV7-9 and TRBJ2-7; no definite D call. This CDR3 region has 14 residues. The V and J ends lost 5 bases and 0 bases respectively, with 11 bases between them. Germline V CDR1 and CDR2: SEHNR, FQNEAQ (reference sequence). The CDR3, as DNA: TGTGCCAGCAGCCCCCTCGAGAGCTCCTACGAGCAGTACTTC. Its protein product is CASSPLESSYEQYF.

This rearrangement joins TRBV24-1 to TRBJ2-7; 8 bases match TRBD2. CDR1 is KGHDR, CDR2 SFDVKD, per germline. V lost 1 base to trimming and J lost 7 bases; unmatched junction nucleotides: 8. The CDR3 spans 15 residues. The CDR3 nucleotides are TGTGCCACCAGTGATTTTTACGGGAGGGCCGAGGAGCAGTACTTC. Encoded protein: CATSDFYGRAEEQYF.

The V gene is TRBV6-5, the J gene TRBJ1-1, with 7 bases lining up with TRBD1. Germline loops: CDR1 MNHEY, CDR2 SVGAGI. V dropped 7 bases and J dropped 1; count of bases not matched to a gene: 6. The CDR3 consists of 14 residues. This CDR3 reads CASKRQGQNTEAFF. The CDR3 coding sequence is TGTGCCAGCAAAAGACAGGGTCAGAACACTGAAGCTTTCTTT.

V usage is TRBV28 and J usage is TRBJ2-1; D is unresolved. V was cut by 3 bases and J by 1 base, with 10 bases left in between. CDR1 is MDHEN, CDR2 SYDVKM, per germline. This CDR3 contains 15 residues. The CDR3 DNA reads TGTGCCAGCAGTTTTTTCGTCGGGTCCTACAATGAGCAGTTCTTC. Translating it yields CASSFFVGSYNEQFF.

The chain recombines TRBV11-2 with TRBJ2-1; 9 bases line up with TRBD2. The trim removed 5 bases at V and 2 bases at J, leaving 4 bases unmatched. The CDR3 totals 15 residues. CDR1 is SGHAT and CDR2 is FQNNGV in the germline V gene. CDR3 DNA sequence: TGTGCCAGCAGCACTCTAGCGGGAACCTACAATGAGCAGTTCTTC. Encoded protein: CASSTLAGTYNEQFF.

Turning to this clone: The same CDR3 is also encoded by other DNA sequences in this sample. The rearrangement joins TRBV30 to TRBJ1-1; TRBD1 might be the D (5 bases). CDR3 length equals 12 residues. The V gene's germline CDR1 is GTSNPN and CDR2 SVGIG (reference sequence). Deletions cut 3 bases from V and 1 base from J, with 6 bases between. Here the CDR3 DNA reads TGTGCCTGGAGGACAGCGAACACTGAAGCTTTCTTT. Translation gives CAWRTANTEAFF.

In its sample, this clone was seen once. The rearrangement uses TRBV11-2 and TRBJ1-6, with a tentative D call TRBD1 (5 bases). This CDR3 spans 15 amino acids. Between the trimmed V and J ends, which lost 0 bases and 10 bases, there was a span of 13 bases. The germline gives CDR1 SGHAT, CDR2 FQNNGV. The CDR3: CASSLDGQGRSPLHF. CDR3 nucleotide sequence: TGTGCCAGCAGCTTAGATGGGCAGGGAAGGTCACCCCTCCACTTT.

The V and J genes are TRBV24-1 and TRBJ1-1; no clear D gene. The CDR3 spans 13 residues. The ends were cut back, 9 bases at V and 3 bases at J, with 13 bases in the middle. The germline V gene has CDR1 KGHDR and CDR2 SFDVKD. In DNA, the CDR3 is TGTGCCACCGCCGACGGGTTCGACACTGAAGCTTTCTTT. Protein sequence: CATADGFDTEAFF.

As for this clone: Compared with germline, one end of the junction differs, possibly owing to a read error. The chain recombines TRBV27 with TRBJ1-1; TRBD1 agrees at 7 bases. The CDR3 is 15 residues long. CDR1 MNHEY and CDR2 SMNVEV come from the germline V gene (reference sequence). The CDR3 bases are TGTGCCAGCAGTTCCTCCGAGACAGGGAACTCTGAAGCTTTCTTT. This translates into CASSSSETGNSEAFF.

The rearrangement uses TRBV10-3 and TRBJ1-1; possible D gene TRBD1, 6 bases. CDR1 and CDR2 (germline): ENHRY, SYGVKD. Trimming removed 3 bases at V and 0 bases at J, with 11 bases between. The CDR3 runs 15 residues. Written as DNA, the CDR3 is TGTGCCATCAGTGATTCCGGACAGATGAACACTGAAGCTTTCTTT. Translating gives CAISDSGQMNTEAFF.

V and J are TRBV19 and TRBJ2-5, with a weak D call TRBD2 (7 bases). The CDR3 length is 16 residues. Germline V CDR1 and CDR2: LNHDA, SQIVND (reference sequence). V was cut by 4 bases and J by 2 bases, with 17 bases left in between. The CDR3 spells CASSTYTGGLQETQYF. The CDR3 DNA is TGTGCCAGTAGTACTTATACGGGGGGCCTTCAAGAGACCCAGTACTTC.

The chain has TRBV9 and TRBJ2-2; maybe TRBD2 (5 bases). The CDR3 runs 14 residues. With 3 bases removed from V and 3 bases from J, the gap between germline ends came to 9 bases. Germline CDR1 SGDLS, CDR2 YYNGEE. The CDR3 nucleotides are TGTGCCAGCAGCGCCCGGGAATACACCGGGGAGCTGTTTTTT. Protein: CASSAREYTGELFF.

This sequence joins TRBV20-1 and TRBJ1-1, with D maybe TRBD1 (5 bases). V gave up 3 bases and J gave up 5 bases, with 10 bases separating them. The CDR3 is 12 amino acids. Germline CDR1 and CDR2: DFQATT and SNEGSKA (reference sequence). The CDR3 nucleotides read TGCAGTGCTAGTCGGGGGGGGACTGAAGCTTTCTTT. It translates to CSASRGGTEAFF.

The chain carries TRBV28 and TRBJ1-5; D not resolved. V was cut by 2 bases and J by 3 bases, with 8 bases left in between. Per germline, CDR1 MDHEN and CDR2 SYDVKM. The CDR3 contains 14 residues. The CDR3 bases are TGTGCCAGCAGTTTAGAACAGTTCAATCAGCCCCAGCATTTT. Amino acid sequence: CASSLEQFNQPQHF.

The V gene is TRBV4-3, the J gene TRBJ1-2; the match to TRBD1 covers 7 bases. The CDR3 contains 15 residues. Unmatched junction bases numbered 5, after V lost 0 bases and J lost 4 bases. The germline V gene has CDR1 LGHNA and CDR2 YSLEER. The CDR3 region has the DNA TGCGCCAGCAGCCAAGATGTCAGACAGGGCTATGGCTACACCTTC. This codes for CASSQDVRQGYGYTF.

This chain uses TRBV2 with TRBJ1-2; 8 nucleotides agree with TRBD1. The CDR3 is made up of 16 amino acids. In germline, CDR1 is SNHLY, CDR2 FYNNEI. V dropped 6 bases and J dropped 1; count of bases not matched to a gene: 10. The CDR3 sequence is CASRVAGGDGNYGYTF. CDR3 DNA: TGTGCCAGCAGGGTGGCAGGGGGCGACGGTAACTATGGCTACACCTTC.

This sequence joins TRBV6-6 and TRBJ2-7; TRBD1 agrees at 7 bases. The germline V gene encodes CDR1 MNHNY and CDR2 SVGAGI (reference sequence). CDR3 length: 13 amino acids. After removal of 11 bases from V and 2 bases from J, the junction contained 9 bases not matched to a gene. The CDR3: CASRSGTAYEQYF. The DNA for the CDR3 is TGTGCCTCCCGATCTGGGACAGCCTACGAGCAGTACTTC.

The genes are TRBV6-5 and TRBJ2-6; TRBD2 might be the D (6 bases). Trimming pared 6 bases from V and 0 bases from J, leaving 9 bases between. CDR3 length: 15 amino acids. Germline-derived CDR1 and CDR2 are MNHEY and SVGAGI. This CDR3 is CASSPGSSGANVLTF. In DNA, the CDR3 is TGTGCCAGCAGCCCCGGGAGCTCTGGGGCCAACGTCCTGACTTTC.

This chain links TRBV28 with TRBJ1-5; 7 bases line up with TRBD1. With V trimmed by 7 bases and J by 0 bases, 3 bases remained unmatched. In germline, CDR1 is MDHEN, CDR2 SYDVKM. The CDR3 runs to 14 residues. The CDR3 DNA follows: TGTGCCAGCACCCCAGGGGGTAGCAATCAGCCCCAGCATTTT. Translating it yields CASTPGGSNQPQHF.

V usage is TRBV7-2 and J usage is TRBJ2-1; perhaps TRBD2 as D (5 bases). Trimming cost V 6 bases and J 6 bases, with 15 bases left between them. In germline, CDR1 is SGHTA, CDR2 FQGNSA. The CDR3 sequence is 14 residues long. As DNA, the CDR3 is TGTGCCAGCAGAGTACCGTACGGACTCAATGAGCAGTTCTTC. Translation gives CASRVPYGLNEQFF.

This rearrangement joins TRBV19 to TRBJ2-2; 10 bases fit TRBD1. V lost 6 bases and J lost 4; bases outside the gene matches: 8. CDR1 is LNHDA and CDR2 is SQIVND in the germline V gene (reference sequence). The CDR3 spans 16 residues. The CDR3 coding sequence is TGTGCCAGTAGCGTTGACAGGGGGCGGCCCACCGGGGAGCTGTTTTTT. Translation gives CASSVDRGRPTGELFF.

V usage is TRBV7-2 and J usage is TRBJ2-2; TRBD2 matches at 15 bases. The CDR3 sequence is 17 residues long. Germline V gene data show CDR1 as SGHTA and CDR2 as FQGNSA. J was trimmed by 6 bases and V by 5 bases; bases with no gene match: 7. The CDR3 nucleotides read TGTGCCAGCAGCGCATCCGGGACTAGCGGGAGGCCCGGGGAGCTGTTTTTT. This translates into CASSASGTSGRPGELFF.